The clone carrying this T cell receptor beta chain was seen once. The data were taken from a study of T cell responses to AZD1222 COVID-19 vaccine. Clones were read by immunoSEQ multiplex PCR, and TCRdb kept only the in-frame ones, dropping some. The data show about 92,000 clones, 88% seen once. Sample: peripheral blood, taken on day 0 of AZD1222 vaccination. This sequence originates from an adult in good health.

DNA of the CDR3: TGTGCCAGCAGTGAATACGGGAGGAACACAGATACGCAGTATTTT. Protein sequence: CASSEYGRNTDTQYF. The chain employs TRBV6-1 and TRBJ2-3; 7 bases align to TRBD2. The CDR3 has 15 residues. V was clipped by 2 bases and J by 2 bases; unmatched bases: 4. Germline CDR1 MNHNS, CDR2 SASEGT.